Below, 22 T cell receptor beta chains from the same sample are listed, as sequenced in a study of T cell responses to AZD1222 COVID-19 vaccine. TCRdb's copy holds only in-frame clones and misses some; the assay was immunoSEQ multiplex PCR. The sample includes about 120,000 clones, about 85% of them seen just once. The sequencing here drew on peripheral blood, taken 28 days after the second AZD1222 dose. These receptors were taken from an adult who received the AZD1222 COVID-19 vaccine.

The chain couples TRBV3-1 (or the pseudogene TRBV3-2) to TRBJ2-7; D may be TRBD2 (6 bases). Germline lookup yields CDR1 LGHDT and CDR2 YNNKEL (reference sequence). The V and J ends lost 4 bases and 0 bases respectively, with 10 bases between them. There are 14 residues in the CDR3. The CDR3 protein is CASSRTTGSYEQYF. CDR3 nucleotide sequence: TGTGCCAGCAGCCGGACTACCGGCTCCTACGAGCAGTACTTC.

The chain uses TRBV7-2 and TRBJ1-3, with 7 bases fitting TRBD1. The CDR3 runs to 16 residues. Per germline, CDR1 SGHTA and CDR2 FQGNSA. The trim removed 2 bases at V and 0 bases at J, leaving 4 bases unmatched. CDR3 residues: CASSLNRDSSGNTIYF. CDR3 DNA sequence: TGTGCCAGCAGCTTAAACCGGGACAGCTCTGGAAACACCATATATTTT.

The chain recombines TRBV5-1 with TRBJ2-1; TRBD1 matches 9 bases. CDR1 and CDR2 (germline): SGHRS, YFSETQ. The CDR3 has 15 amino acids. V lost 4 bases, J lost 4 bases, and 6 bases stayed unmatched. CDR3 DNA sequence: TGCGCCAGCAGCCCCCAGGGACAGGGTTACAATGAGCAGTTCTTC. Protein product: CASSPQGQGYNEQFF.

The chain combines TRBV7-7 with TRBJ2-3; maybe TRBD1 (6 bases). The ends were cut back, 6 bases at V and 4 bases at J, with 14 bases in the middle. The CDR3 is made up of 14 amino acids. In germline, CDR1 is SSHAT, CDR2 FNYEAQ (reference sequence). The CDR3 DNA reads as TGTGCCAGCAGTCCGACCGGGACATCAGATACGCAGTATTTT. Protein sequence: CASSPTGTSDTQYF.

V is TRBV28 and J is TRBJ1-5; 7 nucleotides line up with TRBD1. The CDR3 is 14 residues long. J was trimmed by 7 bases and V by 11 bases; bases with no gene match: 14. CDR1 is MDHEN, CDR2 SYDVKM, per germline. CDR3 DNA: TGTGCCCGTCCGGTGGAGGGGGCGTCCCAGCCCCAGCATTTT. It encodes CARPVEGASQPQHF.

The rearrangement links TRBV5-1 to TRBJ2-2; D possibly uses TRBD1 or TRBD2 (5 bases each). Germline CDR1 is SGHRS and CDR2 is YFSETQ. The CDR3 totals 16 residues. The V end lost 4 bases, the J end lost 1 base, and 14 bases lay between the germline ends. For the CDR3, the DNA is TGCGCCAGCAGCAACCGGGACCCGGGGAACACCGGGGAGCTGTTTTTT. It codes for CASSNRDPGNTGELFF.

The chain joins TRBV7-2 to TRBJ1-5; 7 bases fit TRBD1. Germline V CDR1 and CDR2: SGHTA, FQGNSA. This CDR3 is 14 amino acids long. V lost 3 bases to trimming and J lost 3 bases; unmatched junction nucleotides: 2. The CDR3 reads CASSFGTVNQPQHF. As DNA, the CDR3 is TGTGCCAGCAGCTTTGGGACAGTCAATCAGCCCCAGCATTTT.

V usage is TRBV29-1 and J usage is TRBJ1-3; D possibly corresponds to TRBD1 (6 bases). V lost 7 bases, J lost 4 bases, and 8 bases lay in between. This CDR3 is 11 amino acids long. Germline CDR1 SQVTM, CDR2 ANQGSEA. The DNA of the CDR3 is TGCAGCGCCGGACAGGGAAACACCATATATTTT. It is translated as CSAGQGNTIYF.

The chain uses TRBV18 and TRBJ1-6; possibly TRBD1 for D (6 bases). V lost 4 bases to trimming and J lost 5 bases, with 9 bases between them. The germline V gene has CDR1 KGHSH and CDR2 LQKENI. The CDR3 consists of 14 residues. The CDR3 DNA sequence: TGTGCCAGCTCACGGGACAACAATAATTCACCCCTCCACTTT. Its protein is CASSRDNNNSPLHF.

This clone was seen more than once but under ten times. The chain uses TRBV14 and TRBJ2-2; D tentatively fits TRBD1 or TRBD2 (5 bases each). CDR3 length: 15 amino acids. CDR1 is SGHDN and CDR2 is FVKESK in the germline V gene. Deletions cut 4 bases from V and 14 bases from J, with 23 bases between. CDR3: CASSPSPSGTGVLFF. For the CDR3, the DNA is TGTGCCAGCAGCCCCTCACCCTCCGGGACGGGCGTTCTGTTTTTT. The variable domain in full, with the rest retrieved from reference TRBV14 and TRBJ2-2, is EAGVTQFPSHSVIEKGQTVTLRCDPISGHDNLYWYRRVMGKEIKFLLHFVKESKQDESGMPNNRFLAERTGGTYSTLKVQPAELEDSGVYFCASSPSPSGTGVLFFGEGSRLTVL.

The CDR3 is CASSVVKGTEAFF. CDR3 sequence (DNA): TGTGCCAGCAGCGTAGTTAAGGGAACTGAAGCTTTCTTT. The V gene is TRBV9, the J gene TRBJ1-1; D is unclear. Trimming shortened V by 0 bases and J by 5 bases, and 8 bases separated the two germline ends. The germline CDR1 and CDR2 sequences are SGDLS and YYNGEE. The CDR3 covers 13 residues.

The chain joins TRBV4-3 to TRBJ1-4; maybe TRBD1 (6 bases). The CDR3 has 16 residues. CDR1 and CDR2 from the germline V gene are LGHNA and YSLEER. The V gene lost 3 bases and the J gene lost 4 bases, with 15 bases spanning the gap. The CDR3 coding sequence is TGCGCCAGCAGCCAGTGGACAGTCAGGATTAATGAAAAACTGTTTTTT. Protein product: CASSQWTVRINEKLFF.

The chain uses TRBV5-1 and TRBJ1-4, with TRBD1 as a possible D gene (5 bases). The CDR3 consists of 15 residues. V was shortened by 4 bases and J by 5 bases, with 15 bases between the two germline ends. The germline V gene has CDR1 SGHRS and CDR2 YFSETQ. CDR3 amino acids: CASSRGDGYNEKLFF. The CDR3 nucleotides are TGCGCCAGCAGCCGCGGGGACGGTTACAATGAAAAACTGTTTTTT.

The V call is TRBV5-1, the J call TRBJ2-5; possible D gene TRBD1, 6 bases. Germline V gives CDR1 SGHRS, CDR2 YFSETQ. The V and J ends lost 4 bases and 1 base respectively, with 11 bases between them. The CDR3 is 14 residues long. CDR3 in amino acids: CASSTGKRQETQYF. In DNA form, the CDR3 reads TGCGCCAGCAGCACAGGGAAGCGCCAAGAGACCCAGTACTTC. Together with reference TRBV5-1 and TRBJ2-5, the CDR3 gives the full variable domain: KAGVTQTPRYLIKTRGQQVTLSCSPISGHRSVSWYQQTPGQGLQFLFEYFSETQRNKGNFPGRFSGRQFSNSRSEMNVSTLELGDSALYLCASSTGKRQETQYFGPGTRLLVL.

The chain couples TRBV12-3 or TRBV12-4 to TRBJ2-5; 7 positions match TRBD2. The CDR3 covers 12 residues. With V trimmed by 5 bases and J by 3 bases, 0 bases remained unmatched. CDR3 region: CASSGTKETQYF. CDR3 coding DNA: TGTGCCAGCAGTGGGACTAAAGAGACCCAGTACTTC.

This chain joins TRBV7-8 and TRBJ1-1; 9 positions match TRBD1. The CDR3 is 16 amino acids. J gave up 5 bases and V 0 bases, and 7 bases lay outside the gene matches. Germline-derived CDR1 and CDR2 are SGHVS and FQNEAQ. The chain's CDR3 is CASSLASGQGWTEAFF. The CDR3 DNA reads TGTGCCAGCAGCTTAGCTTCGGGACAGGGTTGGACTGAAGCTTTCTTT.

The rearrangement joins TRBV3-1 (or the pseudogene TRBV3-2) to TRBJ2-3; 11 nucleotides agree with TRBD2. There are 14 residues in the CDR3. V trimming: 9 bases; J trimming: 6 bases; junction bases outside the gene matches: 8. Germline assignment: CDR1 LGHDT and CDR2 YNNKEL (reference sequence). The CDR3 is CASTTSGGGDTQYF. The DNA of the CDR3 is TGTGCCAGTACAACTAGCGGGGGTGGGGATACGCAGTATTTT.

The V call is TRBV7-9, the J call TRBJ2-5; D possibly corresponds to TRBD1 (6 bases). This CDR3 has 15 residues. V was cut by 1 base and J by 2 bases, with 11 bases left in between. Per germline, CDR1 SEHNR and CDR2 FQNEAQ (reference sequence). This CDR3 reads CASSLGQAFQETQYF. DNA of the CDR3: TGTGCCAGCAGCTTAGGACAGGCGTTTCAAGAGACCCAGTACTTC.

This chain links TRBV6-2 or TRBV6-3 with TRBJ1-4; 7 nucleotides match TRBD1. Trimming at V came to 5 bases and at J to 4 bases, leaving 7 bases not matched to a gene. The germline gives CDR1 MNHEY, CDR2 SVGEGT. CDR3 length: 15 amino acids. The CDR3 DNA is TGTGCCAGCAGTCCCAGGGGACAGTTTAATGAAAAACTGTTTTTT. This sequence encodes CASSPRGQFNEKLFF.

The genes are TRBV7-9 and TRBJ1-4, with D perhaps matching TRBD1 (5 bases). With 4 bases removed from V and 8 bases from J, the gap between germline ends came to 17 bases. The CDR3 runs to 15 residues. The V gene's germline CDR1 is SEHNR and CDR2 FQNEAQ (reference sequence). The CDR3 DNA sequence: TGTGCCAGCAGCTCCCCGACAGTAATCGAGGAAAAACTGTTTTTT. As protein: CASSSPTVIEEKLFF.

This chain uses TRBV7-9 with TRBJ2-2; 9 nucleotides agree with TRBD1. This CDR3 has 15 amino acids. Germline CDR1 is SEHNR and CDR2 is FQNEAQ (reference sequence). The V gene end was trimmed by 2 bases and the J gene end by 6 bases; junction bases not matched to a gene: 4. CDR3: CASSLTTGGSGELFF. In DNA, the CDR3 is TGTGCCAGCAGCTTAACGACAGGGGGGTCCGGGGAGCTGTTTTTT.

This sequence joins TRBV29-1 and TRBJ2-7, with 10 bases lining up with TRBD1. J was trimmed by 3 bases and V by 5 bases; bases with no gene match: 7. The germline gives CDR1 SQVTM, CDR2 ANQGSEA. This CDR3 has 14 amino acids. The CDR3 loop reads CSVFQGQGIYEQYF. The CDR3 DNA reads TGCAGCGTTTTCCAGGGACAGGGGATCTACGAGCAGTACTTC.